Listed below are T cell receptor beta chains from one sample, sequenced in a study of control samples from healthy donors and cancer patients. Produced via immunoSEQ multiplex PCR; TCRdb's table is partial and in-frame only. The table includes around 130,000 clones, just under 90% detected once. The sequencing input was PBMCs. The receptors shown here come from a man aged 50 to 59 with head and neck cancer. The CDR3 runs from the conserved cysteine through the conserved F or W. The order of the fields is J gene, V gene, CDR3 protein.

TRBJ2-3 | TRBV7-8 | CASSWTSGALDTQYF
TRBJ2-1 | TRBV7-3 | CASSLTTSTSEQFF
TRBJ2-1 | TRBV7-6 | CASSLGVGGDINNEQFF
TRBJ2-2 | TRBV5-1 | CASSSSGPGYTGELFF
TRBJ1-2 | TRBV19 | CASSIDRRPPNYDYTF
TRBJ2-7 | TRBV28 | CASSSGQGNEQYF
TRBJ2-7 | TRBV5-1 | CASGVGRDESEQYF
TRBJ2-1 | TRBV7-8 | CASSPYYNNEQFF
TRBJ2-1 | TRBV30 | CAWIRSIPPPTRASGVWNEQFF
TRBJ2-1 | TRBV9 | CASSVDRGDNEQFF
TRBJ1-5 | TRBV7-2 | CASSSGQPGGQPQHF
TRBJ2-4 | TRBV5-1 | CASSLGQGGKNIQYF
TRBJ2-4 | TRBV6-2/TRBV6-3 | CASSYEGSNIQYF
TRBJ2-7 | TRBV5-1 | CASSFGTAGGEQYF
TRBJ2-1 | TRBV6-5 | CASSTSGLAGDEQFF
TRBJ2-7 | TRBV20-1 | CSARQGYEQYF
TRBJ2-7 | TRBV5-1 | CASSLAPGAYEQYF
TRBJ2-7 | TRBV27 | CASSFIQGRLGEQYF
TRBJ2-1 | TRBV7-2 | CASSYTGGSGKNEQFF